One and the same sample provided the 2 T cell receptor beta chains below, sequenced in a study of monozygotic twins with inflammatory bowel disease (dated by TCRdb to between 2019 and 2020). Library construction relied on 5' RACE. TCRdb names Illumina HiSeq 2500 as the instrument used. One entry per CDR3 protein sequence results from the TCRdb reprocessing of the reads, with DNA left out. Per the sample table, the count is a few hundred thousand distinct CDR3 sequences. The ten largest clones capture approximately 2.8% of the sample. Sequenced input: blood. The receptors derive from a human donor with ulcerative colitis or Crohn's disease, or a healthy co-twin of an affected twin (not recorded which).

This sequence joins TRBV20-1 and TRBJ1-2; TCRdb names TRBD1, which stays unverified in the absence of DNA. Germline V gene lookup returns CDR1 DFQATT and CDR2 SNEGSKA (reference sequence). CDR3 length: 12 residues. CDR3 sequence reads: CSGPRGLGGYTF.

The rearrangement uses TRBV7-9 and TRBJ2-3; TCRdb reports TRBD1, a call that lacks DNA to check it against. There are 15 residues in the CDR3. CDR1 is SEHNR, CDR2 FQNEAQ, per germline (reference sequence). CDR3 loop: CASSSSGGRPDTQYF.